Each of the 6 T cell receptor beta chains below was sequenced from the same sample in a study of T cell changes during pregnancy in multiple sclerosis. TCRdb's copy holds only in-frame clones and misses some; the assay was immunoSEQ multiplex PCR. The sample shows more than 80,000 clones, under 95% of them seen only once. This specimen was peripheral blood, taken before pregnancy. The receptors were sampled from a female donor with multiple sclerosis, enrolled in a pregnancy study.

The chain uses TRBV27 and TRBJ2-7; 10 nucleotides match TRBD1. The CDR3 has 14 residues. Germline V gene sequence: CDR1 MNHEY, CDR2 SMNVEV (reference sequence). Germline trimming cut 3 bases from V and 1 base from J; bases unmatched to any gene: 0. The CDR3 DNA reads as TGTGCCAGCAGTTTGGGACAGGGGTCCTACGAGCAGTACTTC. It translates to CASSLGQGSYEQYF.

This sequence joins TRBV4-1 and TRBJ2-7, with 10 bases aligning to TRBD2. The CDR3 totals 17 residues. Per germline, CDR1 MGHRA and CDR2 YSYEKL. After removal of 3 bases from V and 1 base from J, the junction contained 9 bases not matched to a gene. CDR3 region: CASSHPLLAGASYEQYF. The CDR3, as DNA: TGCGCCAGCAGCCACCCCCTGCTAGCGGGGGCTTCCTACGAGCAGTACTTC.

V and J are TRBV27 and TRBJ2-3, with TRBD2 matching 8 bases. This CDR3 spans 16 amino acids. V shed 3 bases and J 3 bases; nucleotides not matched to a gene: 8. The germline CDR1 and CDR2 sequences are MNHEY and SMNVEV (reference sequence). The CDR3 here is CASSFLLAETTDTQYF. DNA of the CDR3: TGTGCCAGCAGTTTCCTACTAGCGGAGACAACAGATACGCAGTATTTT.

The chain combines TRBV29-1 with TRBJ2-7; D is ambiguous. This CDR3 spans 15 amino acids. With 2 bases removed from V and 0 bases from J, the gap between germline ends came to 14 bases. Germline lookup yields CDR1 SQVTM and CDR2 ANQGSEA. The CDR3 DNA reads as TGCAGCGTTGAATTACCTAACGTAGACTCCTACGAGCAGTACTTC. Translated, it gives CSVELPNVDSYEQYF.

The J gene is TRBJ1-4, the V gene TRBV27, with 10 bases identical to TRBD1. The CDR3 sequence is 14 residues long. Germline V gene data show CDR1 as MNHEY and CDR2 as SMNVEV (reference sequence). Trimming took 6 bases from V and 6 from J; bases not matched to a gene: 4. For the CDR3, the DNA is TGTGCCAGCAGGACAGGGGGCGCCGATGAAAAACTGTTTTTT. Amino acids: CASRTGGADEKLFF.

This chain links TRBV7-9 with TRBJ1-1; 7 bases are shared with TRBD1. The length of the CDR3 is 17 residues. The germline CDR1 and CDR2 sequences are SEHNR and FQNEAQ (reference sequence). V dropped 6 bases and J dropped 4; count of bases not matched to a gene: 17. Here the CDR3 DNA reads TGTGCCAGCAGGGCGCGTGAGGGGGCCGGGAGGGGCACTGAAGCTTTCTTT. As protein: CASRAREGAGRGTEAFF.